The 25 T cell receptor beta chains given below trace back to one sample, sequenced in a study of blood T cell repertoires in COVID-19. Using immunoSEQ multiplex PCR, the repertoire was profiled, and TCRdb retains in-frame clones only, with some absent. Among 310,000 or so clones listed, roughly 85% were seen once. The source material was PBMCs or T cells enriched from blood (not recorded which). All receptors come from a young woman who had recovered from COVID-19.

This clone was counted only a few times. V and J are TRBV6-6 and TRBJ1-4, with a possible D match to TRBD1 (5 bases). This CDR3 has 16 amino acids. CDR1 and CDR2 (germline): MNHNY, SVGAGI (reference sequence). Trimming stripped 5 bases from V and 0 bases from J, with 13 bases between. CDR3 nucleotides: TGTGCCAGCAGTCGAGGGCAGGGTCCAACTAATGAAAAACTGTTTTTT. This encodes CASSRGQGPTNEKLFF.

This clone was recorded only once. The chain carries TRBV6-2 or TRBV6-3 and TRBJ2-5; 8 bases fit TRBD2. V shed 2 bases, J shed 5 bases, and the junction held 7 bases outside the gene matches. CDR1 and CDR2 from the germline V gene are MNHEY and SVGEGT. CDR3 length: 15 residues. The CDR3 coding sequence is TGTGCCAGCAGTTACGGTAGCGGGGTCGGGGAGACCCAGTACTTC. Protein product: CASSYGSGVGETQYF.

J is TRBJ1-5 and V is TRBV5-1; no firm D call. The CDR3 consists of 14 residues. V lost 2 bases, J lost 3 bases, and 9 bases lay in between. Germline loops: CDR1 SGHRS, CDR2 YFSETQ. CDR3 loop: CASSLKENNQPQHF. The CDR3 DNA follows: TGCGCCAGCAGCTTAAAGGAGAACAATCAGCCCCAGCATTTT.

The chain couples TRBV5-4 to TRBJ1-2, with D perhaps matching TRBD1 (6 bases). Trimming stripped 0 bases from V and 8 bases from J, with 14 bases between. The V gene's germline CDR1 is SGHNT and CDR2 YYREEE (reference sequence). The CDR3 covers 14 residues. This CDR3 is CASSLGGGAQGYTF. The CDR3 DNA sequence: TGTGCCAGCAGCTTGGGAGGGGGGGCTCAGGGCTACACCTTC.

This clone is a singleton in its sample. The CDR3 nucleotides are TGCGCCAGCAGCCAGAGGGGGGGCGGCGGGGACACCATATATTTT. It yields the protein CASSQRGGGGDTIYF. The chain uses TRBV4-1 and TRBJ1-3; a weak D match, TRBD1 (6 bases). CDR3 length: 15 residues. The germline gives CDR1 MGHRA, CDR2 YSYEKL. The V end lost 3 bases, the J end lost 8 bases, and 17 bases lay between the germline ends.

V usage is TRBV3-1 (or the pseudogene TRBV3-2) and J usage is TRBJ1-1; the D gene is possibly TRBD1 (5 bases). The germline gives CDR1 LGHDT, CDR2 YNNKEL (reference sequence). The CDR3 length is 11 residues. Trimming cost V 0 bases and J 10 bases, with 6 bases left between them. The DNA for the CDR3 is TGTGCCAGCAGCCAAGATCAGGGAGCTTTCTTT. Translating gives CASSQDQGAFF.

The chain uses TRBV3-1 (or the pseudogene TRBV3-2) and TRBJ1-2; 8 bases align to TRBD1. Germline-derived CDR1 and CDR2 are LGHDT and YNNKEL (reference sequence). The CDR3 is made up of 18 amino acids. Trimming took 4 bases from V and 2 from J; bases not matched to a gene: 15. The CDR3: CASSLTGTGPNRNYGYTF. The CDR3 bases are TGTGCCAGCAGCCTGACTGGGACAGGTCCTAACCGAAACTATGGCTACACCTTC.

The chain combines TRBV4-1 with TRBJ1-5; tentatively, D is TRBD1 (5 bases). The CDR3 has 16 residues. Trimming took 1 base from V and 6 from J, leaving 16 bases between them. CDR1 is MGHRA, CDR2 YSYEKL, per germline. The CDR3, as DNA: TGCGCCAGCAGCCAAGTCGTCGTAGGGGCTCGTCAGCCCCAGCATTTT. This encodes CASSQVVVGARQPQHF.

This clone has a handful of counts. The rearrangement links TRBV5-1 to TRBJ1-2; the D gene is possibly TRBD1 (6 bases). The length of the CDR3 is 14 residues. Germline V lookup: CDR1 SGHRS, CDR2 YFSETQ. The ends were cut back, 4 bases at V and 0 bases at J, with 10 bases in the middle. CDR3 nucleotides: TGCGCCAGCAGCCCAGGGGAACCTAACTATGGCTACACCTTC. Protein product: CASSPGEPNYGYTF. Variable domain in full (rest from reference TRBV5-1 and TRBJ1-2): KAGVTQTPRYLIKTRGQQVTLSCSPISGHRSVSWYQQTPGQGLQFLFEYFSETQRNKGNFPGRFSGRQFSNSRSEMNVSTLELGDSALYLCASSPGEPNYGYTFGSGTRLTVV.

The chain recombines TRBV9 with TRBJ1-6; TRBD1 is a possible D gene (5 bases). The CDR3 covers 13 residues. CDR1 is SGDLS and CDR2 is YYNGEE in the germline V gene. V was trimmed by 3 bases and J by 7 bases, leaving 8 bases between them. Here the CDR3 DNA reads TGTGCCAGCAGCGGGGGGGGGAATTCACCCCTCCACTTT. This encodes CASSGGGNSPLHF.

The rearrangement joins TRBV7-9 to TRBJ1-5, with D possibly being TRBD1 (6 bases). Trimming shortened V by 5 bases and J by 0 bases, and 11 bases separated the two germline ends. CDR3 length: 15 residues. CDR1 and CDR2 from the germline V gene are SEHNR and FQNEAQ (reference sequence). CDR3 loop: CASSRQVFSNQPQHF. The CDR3 bases are TGTGCCAGCAGCAGACAGGTTTTTAGCAATCAGCCCCAGCATTTT.

The chain carries TRBV30 and TRBJ2-1; the match to TRBD1 covers 9 bases. Trimming at V came to 4 bases and at J to 9 bases, leaving 7 bases not matched to a gene. The CDR3 runs 13 residues. CDR1 and CDR2 (germline): GTSNPN, SVGIG (reference sequence). CDR3 bases: TGTGCCTGGACCCTCGGACAGGGGTTTGAGCAGTTCTTC. It is translated as CAWTLGQGFEQFF.

This clone was seen a single time. The chain couples TRBV7-9 to TRBJ1-2; a possible D gene is TRBD1 (6 bases). The CDR3 is 15 amino acids. Germline CDR1 SEHNR, CDR2 FQNEAQ (reference sequence). The V end was cut by 5 bases, the J end by 4 bases, with 17 bases between. In DNA form, the CDR3 reads TGTGCCAGCAGCCGTAGTCCCGGGACAAGCTATGGCTACACCTTC. Translated: CASSRSPGTSYGYTF.

This clone appeared a few times. The chain uses TRBV7-3 and TRBJ2-7; D gene unclear. Germline CDR1 and CDR2: SGHTA and FQGTGA. The CDR3 loop spans 16 amino acids. Trimming stripped 3 bases from V and 2 bases from J, with 17 bases between. The CDR3 region has the DNA TGTGCCAGCAGCTTGGGCCCGGCTCACGGCACCTACGAGCAGTACTTC. Translating it yields CASSLGPAHGTYEQYF.

J is TRBJ1-2 and V is TRBV19, with 8 bases identical to TRBD1. V was pared by 6 bases and J by 4 bases, with 7 bases of the junction left unmatched. This CDR3 comprises 14 residues. Germline V gene sequence: CDR1 LNHDA, CDR2 SQIVND (reference sequence). CDR3 coding DNA: TGTGCCAGTAGCCCGGACAGGGTTGGCTATGGCTACACCTTC. Its translation is CASSPDRVGYGYTF.

This clone has only a few counts. The chain joins TRBV6-5 to TRBJ1-1, with D perhaps TRBD1 (5 bases). The CDR3 sequence is 12 residues long. V was pared by 10 bases and J by 6 bases, with 15 bases between. Germline V gene lookup returns CDR1 MNHEY and CDR2 SVGAGI. The CDR3, as DNA: TGTGCCATAAGTGGGGCTAAAGCTGAAGCTTTCTTT. Protein sequence: CAISGAKAEAFF.

This chain links TRBV30 with TRBJ1-6; tentative D call: TRBD1 (5 bases). Germline V gene sequence: CDR1 GTSNPN, CDR2 SVGIG (reference sequence). Trimming removed 5 bases from V and 3 bases from J, with 11 bases in between. The length of the CDR3 is 14 residues. CDR3 amino acids: CAWVQGFYNSPLHF. Written as DNA, the CDR3 is TGTGCCTGGGTCCAGGGCTTCTATAATTCACCCCTCCACTTT.

Here the CDR3 DNA reads TGCGCCAGCAGAGGGCCTCAGGAGGTAGCTTTCTTT. Protein sequence: CASRGPQEVAFF. The genes are TRBV5-1 and TRBJ1-1; the D is unclear. CDR3 size: 12 residues. Trimming took off 5 bases at V and 10 bases at J, with 15 bases between the two ends. Germline assignment: CDR1 SGHRS and CDR2 YFSETQ.

As to this clone: Other DNA sequences in the same sample also yield this CDR3. The genes are TRBV27 and TRBJ1-5; D call uncertain. This CDR3 contains 12 residues. Germline V gene lookup returns CDR1 MNHEY and CDR2 SMNVEV (reference sequence). V lost 3 bases and J lost 4, with 4 bases in between. The CDR3 protein is CASSFRNQPQHF. The CDR3 DNA sequence: TGTGCCAGCAGTTTTCGTAATCAGCCCCAGCATTTT.

The chain has TRBV27 and TRBJ2-4; 12 bases match TRBD2. The CDR3 runs 18 residues. V lost 0 bases and J lost 3; bases outside the gene matches: 6. Germline CDR1 is MNHEY and CDR2 is SMNVEV (reference sequence). CDR3: CASSLSPSGGAVKNIQYF. The CDR3 DNA follows: TGTGCCAGCAGTTTATCCCCTAGCGGGGGGGCGGTCAAAAACATTCAGTACTTC.

The CDR3 region has the DNA TGTGCCAGTAGTATCGCGGGACTTCTCAATCAGCCCCAGCATTTT. Protein: CASSIAGLLNQPQHF. The rearrangement joins TRBV19 to TRBJ1-5; maybe TRBD1 (5 bases). Per germline, CDR1 LNHDA and CDR2 SQIVND (reference sequence). The germline V and J ends were trimmed by 3 bases and 3 bases, with 12 bases remaining between them. CDR3 length equals 15 residues.

The chain links TRBV27 to TRBJ1-2; tentative D call: TRBD1 (5 bases). CDR3 length equals 15 residues. Trimming left V 1 base short and J 3 bases short, with 12 bases between. Germline CDR1 and CDR2: MNHEY and SMNVEV (reference sequence). CDR3 in DNA: TGTGCCAGCAGTTTATTCGGGGGGGGTGACTATGGCTACACCTTC. Translating gives CASSLFGGGDYGYTF.

The rearrangement uses TRBV7-2 and TRBJ1-2; D unresolved. Trimming cost V 2 bases and J 7 bases, with 14 bases left between them. The CDR3 length is 14 residues. Germline V lookup: CDR1 SGHTA, CDR2 FQGNSA. As DNA, the CDR3 is TGTGCCAGCAGCTTAAATCCGGGGATGGGTGGCTACACCTTC. Translating it yields CASSLNPGMGGYTF.

CDR3 protein: CASSGGQGPGNTIYF. The CDR3 region has the DNA TGTGCCAGCAGTGGGGGACAGGGGCCTGGAAACACCATATATTTT. The chain recombines TRBV7-6 with TRBJ1-3, with 10 bases lining up with TRBD1. The J segment lost 2 bases and the V segment lost 6 bases, leaving 4 bases of the junction unmatched. The germline V gene encodes CDR1 SGHVS and CDR2 FNYEAQ. The CDR3 runs to 15 residues.

J is TRBJ1-6 and V is TRBV7-3; weak D call: TRBD1 (6 bases). V lost 5 bases and J 6 bases, leaving 11 bases between the germline ends. This CDR3 spans 14 amino acids. The germline V gene encodes CDR1 SGHTA and CDR2 FQGTGA. CDR3 sequence reads: CASSQGSSNSPLHF. DNA of the CDR3: TGTGCCAGCAGCCAGGGGTCCAGTAATTCACCCCTCCACTTT. The full variable domain, completed using reference TRBV7-3 and TRBJ1-6, is GAGVSQTPSNKVTEKGKYVELRCDPISGHTALYWYRQSLGQGPEFLIYFQGTGAADDSGLPNDRFFAVRPEGSVSTLKIQRTERGDSAVYLCASSQGSSNSPLHFGNGTRLTVT.